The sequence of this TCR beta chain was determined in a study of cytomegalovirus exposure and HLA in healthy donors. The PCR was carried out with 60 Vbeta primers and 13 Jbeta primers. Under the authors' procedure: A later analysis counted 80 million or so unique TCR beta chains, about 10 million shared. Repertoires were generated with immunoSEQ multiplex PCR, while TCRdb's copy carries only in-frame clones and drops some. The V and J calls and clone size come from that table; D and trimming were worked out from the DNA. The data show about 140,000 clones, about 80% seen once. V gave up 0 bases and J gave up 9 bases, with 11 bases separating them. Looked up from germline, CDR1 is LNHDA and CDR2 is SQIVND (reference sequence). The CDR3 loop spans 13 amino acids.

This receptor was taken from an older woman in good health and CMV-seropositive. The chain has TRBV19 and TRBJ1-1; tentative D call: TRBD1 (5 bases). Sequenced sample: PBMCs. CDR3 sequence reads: CASSIEEGPQAFF. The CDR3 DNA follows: TGTGCCAGTAGTATAGAGGAGGGGCCGCAAGCTTTCTTT.